This T cell receptor (beta chain) was captured in a study of shared clonotypes between healthy human individuals. For unsorted samples, genomic DNA was extracted from roughly 95 million PBMCs. Study observations and caveats: Investigators expected sequencing depth to affect clonotype sharing among donors.

Regarding this clone: Its matching antigen is unknown.

V dropped 6 bases and J dropped 4 bases, with 12 bases sitting between them. The CDR3 extends over 13 amino acids. The V gene's germline CDR1 is SGHNT and CDR2 YYREEE (reference sequence). DNA input for the unsorted PBMC replicate PCRs was approximately 0.3 ug, 25,000 to 30,000 T cell genomes. In the study's own analysis: ImmunoSEQ output lacked quality scores and full-length reads, limiting matched filtering. Assay used: immunoSEQ multiplex PCR; TCRdb lists only in-frame clones, some missing. V and J calls and clone size come straight from that table; D and trimming were deduced from the DNA. The repertoire holds 450,000 to 500,000 clones, with 70% to 80% as singletons.

The sequencing sample was made of PBMCs. This clonotype originated in a woman aged 40 to 49 in good health. Some clones in this sample may be carry-over from other donors' samples. The chain recombines TRBV5-4 with TRBJ2-3; D ambiguous. The CDR3 region has the DNA TGTGCCAGCAAACGTAAGGTGGCAGATACGCAGTATTTT. Protein product: CASKRKVADTQYF.